Listed here are 15 T cell receptor beta chains from one sample, sequenced in a study of cytomegalovirus exposure and HLA in healthy donors. Primers for the PCR totalled 60 Vbeta and 13 Jbeta. Assay: immunoSEQ multiplex PCR; the TCRdb copy retains only in-frame clones and omits some. Of around 200,000 clones listed, around 80% were seen once; the top ten hold around 2.9%. Material: PBMCs. The receptors here all came from a woman aged 55-69 years in good health and CMV-seropositive.

The chain's CDR3 is CASSRQLTPGQGTYEQYF. The DNA for the CDR3 is TGCGCCAGCAGCCGCCAGTTGACTCCGGGACAGGGAACGTACGAGCAGTACTTC. This rearrangement joins TRBV4-3 to TRBJ2-7; TRBD1 aligns across 9 bases. CDR3 size: 18 residues. The V gene end was trimmed by 4 bases and the J gene end by 4 bases; junction bases not matched to a gene: 17. Germline V gene sequence: CDR1 LGHNA, CDR2 YSLEER.

This clone was seen only a few times. CDR3 bases: TGTGCCAGCAGCCCGCGGTCGGGGGTAGGCTACACCTTC. Translated: CASSPRSGVGYTF. The V and J genes are TRBV9 and TRBJ1-2, with D tentatively TRBD1 (5 bases). This CDR3 is built from 13 residues. Germline V gene lookup returns CDR1 SGDLS and CDR2 YYNGEE. The ends were cut back, 4 bases at V and 8 bases at J, with 15 bases in the middle.

This clone has a single count. The rearrangement links TRBV6-5 to TRBJ2-5; D is ambiguous. The CDR3 is 12 residues long. Germline loops: CDR1 MNHEY, CDR2 SVGAGI. Trimming removed 2 bases from V and 9 bases from J, with 10 bases in between. In nucleotides, the CDR3 is TGTGCCAGCAGTTACCGCGGATCACCCCAGTACTTC. This encodes CASSYRGSPQYF.

To note about this clone: The same CDR3 arises from other DNA sequences in this sample as well. The CDR3 nucleotides read TGTGCCTGGAGTGCTGGGACAGGGAGCACAGATACGCAGTATTTT. Translation: CAWSAGTGSTDTQYF. The V call is TRBV30, the J call TRBJ2-3; 9 bases are a match to TRBD1. V lost 1 base and J lost 0; bases outside the gene matches: 2. CDR3 length equals 15 residues. Germline V gene sequence: CDR1 GTSNPN, CDR2 SVGIG (reference sequence).

In its sample, this clone was seen once. The rearrangement uses TRBV19 and TRBJ1-6; 12 bases align to TRBD1. The CDR3 covers 14 residues. Trimming at V came to 7 bases and at J to 9 bases, leaving 4 bases not matched to a gene. The germline gives CDR1 LNHDA, CDR2 SQIVND (reference sequence). The CDR3 DNA reads as TGTGCCAGTATTGGGACAGGGGGCGGTTCACCCCTCCACTTT. Protein: CASIGTGGGSPLHF.

There are a few counts of this clone. The chain is built from TRBV2 and TRBJ1-2; D uncertain. The CDR3 has 14 amino acids. CDR1 SNHLY and CDR2 FYNNEI come from the germline V gene. V was trimmed by 1 base and J by 4 bases, leaving 10 bases between them. CDR3 nucleotides: TGTGCCAGCAGTGAAGAACAGAAATCCTATGGCTACACCTTC. Its protein is CASSEEQKSYGYTF.

This chain joins TRBV5-4 and TRBJ1-2, with D perhaps TRBD1 (6 bases). The CDR3 has 14 amino acids. Germline CDR1 and CDR2: SGHNT and YYREEE (reference sequence). Trimming removed 2 bases at V and 3 bases at J, with 11 bases between. As DNA, the CDR3 is TGTGCCAGCAGCTTCGGGGGGGCTGACTATGGCTACACCTTC. Its protein product is CASSFGGADYGYTF.

This chain links TRBV6-4 with TRBJ1-1, with D perhaps TRBD1 (5 bases). V was clipped by 5 bases and J by 10 bases, with 20 bases between them. The CDR3 sequence is 14 residues long. The germline gives CDR1 MRHNA, CDR2 SNTAGT. The CDR3 DNA sequence: TGTGCCAGCAGTATAGAGGGCGGGGGTCGTGGAGCTTTCTTT. Protein: CASSIEGGGRGAFF.

V usage is TRBV6-5 and J usage is TRBJ1-2; 8 nucleotides line up with TRBD1. Germline assignment: CDR1 MNHEY and CDR2 SVGAGI. The CDR3 runs 14 residues. The V and J ends lost 6 bases and 9 bases, in that order; junction bases with no gene match: 12. CDR3 DNA sequence: TGTGCCAGCAGCATGACAGGGGTCTCTATTCGCTACACCTTC. Residues: CASSMTGVSIRYTF.

The chain recombines TRBV7-9 with TRBJ2-3; possibly TRBD2 for D (6 bases). The V and J ends lost 5 bases and 4 bases respectively, with 13 bases between them. The germline V gene has CDR1 SEHNR and CDR2 FQNEAQ (reference sequence). The CDR3 is 14 residues long. The CDR3 loop reads CASSQTSDSDTQYF. The CDR3 nucleotides read TGTGCCAGCAGCCAGACTAGTGACTCAGATACGCAGTATTTT.

This rearrangement joins TRBV27 to TRBJ1-1; D not certain. Germline loops: CDR1 MNHEY, CDR2 SMNVEV (reference sequence). The CDR3 has 11 amino acids. Trimming shortened V by 6 bases and J by 8 bases, and 10 bases separated the two germline ends. CDR3 protein: CASSHGGEAFF. CDR3 sequence (DNA): TGTGCCAGCAGCCACGGAGGCGAAGCTTTCTTT.

CDR3 loop: CASSLGDRAGYTF. CDR3 DNA sequence: TGTGCCAGCAGCTTGGGGGACAGGGCCGGCTACACCTTC. The V call is TRBV5-6, the J call TRBJ1-2, with 9 bases identical to TRBD1. This CDR3 is built from 13 residues. Trimming cost V 0 bases and J 8 bases; bases outside gene matches: 2. Looked up from germline, CDR1 is SGHDT and CDR2 is YYEEEE.

The V and J genes are TRBV19 and TRBJ1-5; 8 nucleotides match TRBD1. CDR1 LNHDA and CDR2 SQIVND come from the germline V gene (reference sequence). V trimming: 4 bases; J trimming: 2 bases; junction bases outside the gene matches: 7. This CDR3 is 16 amino acids long. The CDR3 loop reads CASSRDRGLGNQPQHF. The CDR3 DNA follows: TGTGCCAGTAGTAGAGACAGGGGATTGGGCAATCAGCCCCAGCATTTT.

This chain uses TRBV7-9 with TRBJ1-2; 8 nucleotides match TRBD1. The junction had 6 bases not matched to a gene; V was cut back by 5 bases and J by 7 bases. This CDR3 is built from 13 residues. The germline CDR1 and CDR2 sequences are SEHNR and FQNEAQ (reference sequence). CDR3 loop: CASSPQGAAGYTF. CDR3 DNA: TGTGCCAGCAGCCCTCAGGGGGCGGCTGGCTACACCTTC.

The J gene is TRBJ2-3, the V gene TRBV15; TRBD2 matches 11 bases. The germline gives CDR1 LNHNV, CDR2 YYDKDF (reference sequence). The V and J ends lost 2 bases and 3 bases, in that order; junction bases with no gene match: 4. The CDR3 has 16 residues. CDR3 loop: CATSRRLAGFTDTQYF. The CDR3 region has the DNA TGTGCCACCAGCAGACGACTAGCGGGATTTACAGATACGCAGTATTTT.